This TCR beta chain was recovered during a study of cytomegalovirus exposure and HLA in healthy donors. Overall study context: From donors who were HLA-typed, an early data release held approximately 80 million unique TCRs.

The PCR employed 60 Vbeta primers together with 13 Jbeta primers. Per the authors' pipeline: In a later analysis, the count reached 80 million or so unique TCR beta chains, with about 9.9 million shared. The method was immunoSEQ multiplex PCR; TCRdb's version includes in-frame clones alone and lacks a portion of them. V, J and clone size derive from that table, while D and trimming were established from the DNA sequence. The data hold 85,000 to 90,000 clones, with 79% observed a single time. V was pared by 1 base and J by 3 bases, with 7 bases between. This CDR3 has 13 amino acids. Looked up from germline, CDR1 is SGHKS and CDR2 is YYEKEE (reference sequence). Comments on this clone: Its antigen is not identified.

Findings of the study overall: Presence/absence analyses took donor sequencing depth as roughly uniform.

Unrecorded immune exposure was likely among donors, who were nominally healthy when sampled. The sequenced sample consisted of PBMCs. The receptor was isolated from a man aged 30 to 45 in good health and CMV-seronegative. The chain employs TRBV5-5 and TRBJ2-5; tentative D call: TRBD1 (5 bases). CDR3 coding DNA: TGTGCCAGCAGCTTGTTAGGGGAAGAGACCCAGTACTTC. As protein: CASSLLGEETQYF.